Included here is one TCR beta chain sequence, with context. Its specificity is not known. This entry comes from a study of Ad26.COV2.S vaccination and SARS-CoV-2 variants. Study overall: Doses of Ad26.COV2.S were injected into muscle once or twice, 56 days apart. The study's findings and limits: Recipients of either vaccine or placebo displayed similar breadth of non-spike TCRs. Possibly, TCR breadth and depth analyses underestimated total T cell responses. Reported findings describe substantial breadth in spike-specific CD8+ and CD4+ T cell responses following vaccination.

The CDR3 sequence is 14 residues long. Germline loops: CDR1 SGHRS, CDR2 YFSETQ. Trimming removed 0 bases from V and 9 bases from J; junction bases left unmatched: 3. The repertoire was sequenced with immunoSEQ multiplex PCR; TCRdb's copy has only in-frame clones and lacks some. The sample has some 290,000 clones; around four fifths are singletons. Treatment of the sample: roughly 20 received Ad26.COV2.S at low or high dose, single or two shots; about 5 received placebo; per-sample allocation not given. Specimen acquisition occurred on day 63 following the initial vaccine or placebo injection. The specimen comprised peripheral blood, sampled in a trial of Ad26.COV2.S vaccine versus placebo. This chain connects TRBV5-1 to TRBJ1-6; 7 bases line up with TRBD1. The sequence was collected from a person aged 18-60 years who received the Ad26.COV2.S COVID-19 vaccine or a placebo. The DNA for the CDR3 is TGCGCCAGCAGCTTGGGGACAGGTGGTTCACCCCTCCACTTT. The encoded protein is CASSLGTGGSPLHF. The full variable domain, in which reference TRBV5-1 and TRBJ1-6 provide the parts outside the CDR3, is KAGVTQTPRYLIKTRGQQVTLSCSPISGHRSVSWYQQTPGQGLQFLFEYFSETQRNKGNFPGRFSGRQFSNSRSEMNVSTLELGDSALYLCASSLGTGGSPLHFGNGTRLTVT.